Following are 17 T cell receptor beta chains from one sample sequenced in a study of type 1 and type 2 diabetes patients. Amplification started from genomic DNA. The TCR beta CDR3 region was amplified using 30 forward and 13 reverse primers. One entry per CDR3 protein results from TCRdb running MiXCR on the multiplex PCR reads. The sample lists 270,000 or so distinct CDR3 sequences; around 50% were seen once. Input material: peripheral blood mononuclear cells (PBMCs). All receptors come from a man between 18 and 35 years old with type 2 diabetes.

This chain joins TRBV30 and TRBJ1-1; TRBD1 agrees at 7 bases. The germline gives CDR1 GTSNPN, CDR2 SVGIG (reference sequence). V dropped 3 bases and J dropped 2; count of bases not matched to a gene: 9. The CDR3 length is 15 residues. Here the CDR3 reads CAWRKKQGSNTEAFF. The CDR3 DNA reads TGTGCCTGGAGGAAAAAACAGGGGTCCAACACTGAAGCTTTCTTT.

The CDR3 bases are TGTGCCAGCAGTTCGACCGACAGGGGCAATCAGCCCCAGCATTTT. Translation gives CASSSTDRGNQPQHF. The genes are TRBV12-3 or TRBV12-4 and TRBJ1-5, with TRBD1 matching over 7 bases. The CDR3 contains 15 residues. The V segment lost 4 bases and the J segment 2 bases; nucleotides outside the gene matches: 5.

This clonotype was detected only once. A much larger clone lies one base from this, so it may be a read error. This chain connects TRBV2 to TRBJ2-1; 14 bases map to TRBD2. Germline V gene sequence: CDR1 SNHLY, CDR2 FYNNEI. The V gene end was trimmed by 4 bases and the J gene end by 10 bases; junction bases not matched to a gene: 3. CDR3 length equals 14 residues. Here the CDR3 reads CASSGTSGRYEQFF. DNA of the CDR3: TGTGCCAGCAGTGGGACTAGCGGGAGGTACGAGCAGTTCTTC.

The chain employs TRBV29-1 and TRBJ2-3, with a weak D call TRBD1 (6 bases). Germline CDR1 SQVTM, CDR2 ANQGSEA. The V end was cut by 7 bases, the J end by 2 bases, with 19 bases between. There are 15 residues in the CDR3. The CDR3 nucleotides are TGCAGCGCCTCGCTGGTAGGGGGTATCACAGATACGCAGTATTTT. Protein product: CSASLVGGITDTQYF.

This chain joins TRBV15 and TRBJ1-2; D possibly corresponds to TRBD1 (5 bases). This CDR3 contains 13 residues. The V gene's germline CDR1 is LNHNV and CDR2 YYDKDF (reference sequence). V gave up 10 bases and J gave up 8 bases, with 20 bases separating them. The CDR3 region is CASSITTGPGYTF. The CDR3 region has the DNA TGTGCCAGCAGTATTACTACAGGCCCGGGCTACACCTTC.

This clonotype has only one observation. This chain links TRBV13 with TRBJ1-1; TRBD1 agrees at 8 bases. Germline CDR1 reads PRHDT; CDR2 reads FYEKMQ (reference sequence). The V gene end was trimmed by 5 bases and the J gene end by 4 bases; junction bases not matched to a gene: 12. CDR3 length equals 16 residues. The CDR3, as DNA: TGTGCCAGCAGCCTGAACTTGGACAGGGAGGGCACTGAAGCTTTCTTT. This codes for CASSLNLDREGTEAFF.

On this clonotype: The junction differs from germline at one of its ends, possibly a read error. V and J are TRBV10-3 and TRBJ1-1; 7 nucleotides agree with TRBD1. Germline V lookup: CDR1 ENHRY, CDR2 SYGVKD. This CDR3 is built from 18 residues. The CDR3 loop reads CASSLYLTRTGSNTEAFF. The CDR3 coding sequence is TGTGCCAGCAGTTTATACCTAACTCGGACAGGCTCGAACACTGAAGCTTTCTTT.

In its sample, this clonotype was seen a few times. The chain recombines TRBV20-1 with TRBJ1-6, with D possibly matching TRBD1 (5 bases). V was trimmed by 4 bases and J by 13 bases, leaving 14 bases between them. The CDR3 totals 12 residues. The germline V gene has CDR1 DFQATT and CDR2 SNEGSKA (reference sequence). The DNA of the CDR3 is TGCAGTGCTAACAGGAAGGGGAGGCCCCTCCACTTT. This codes for CSANRKGRPLHF.

The chain employs TRBV28 and TRBJ2-7, with unresolved D. The CDR3 is 15 amino acids. V lost 6 bases and J lost 0, with 15 bases in between. Germline assignment: CDR1 MDHEN and CDR2 SYDVKM. CDR3 in amino acids: CASSHRLESSYEQYF. CDR3 in DNA: TGTGCCAGCAGCCACCGGCTTGAGAGCTCCTACGAGCAGTACTTC.

The V call is TRBV10-3, the J call TRBJ2-2; no clear D. V lost 10 bases, J lost 1 base, and 7 bases lay in between. Germline V lookup: CDR1 ENHRY, CDR2 SYGVKD. The CDR3 length is 12 residues. CDR3 in DNA: TGTGCCACCTTACAGAACACCGGGGAGCTGTTTTTT. Translating gives CATLQNTGELFF.

The chain carries TRBV2 and TRBJ2-5, with TRBD2 matching 11 bases. The germline CDR1 and CDR2 sequences are SNHLY and FYNNEI. This CDR3 region has 17 residues. V shed 8 bases and J 2 bases; nucleotides not matched to a gene: 13. The CDR3 region has the DNA TGTGCCAGCCCCCGTTTATATAGCGGGAGGGTTCAAGAGACCCAGTACTTC. Protein sequence: CASPRLYSGRVQETQYF.

This rearrangement joins TRBV20-1 to TRBJ1-2; D perhaps matches TRBD1 (5 bases). This CDR3 spans 13 amino acids. Germline CDR1 reads DFQATT; CDR2 reads SNEGSKA (reference sequence). CDR3 protein: CSARTGLLYGYTF. The CDR3 DNA sequence: TGCAGCGCCCGGACGGGACTGCTCTATGGCTACACCTTC.

This clonotype turned up a few times. The rearrangement uses TRBV25-1 and TRBJ1-1; the D is unclear. V was cut by 2 bases and J by 0 bases, with 4 bases left in between. Germline CDR1 reads MGHDK; CDR2 reads SYGVNS. This CDR3 is 13 amino acids long. CDR3: CASSERVNTEAFF. CDR3 sequence (DNA): TGTGCCAGCAGTGAAAGGGTGAACACTGAAGCTTTCTTT.

The chain couples TRBV27 to TRBJ2-5; tentative D call: TRBD2 (6 bases). Germline CDR1 and CDR2: MNHEY and SMNVEV (reference sequence). Between the trimmed V and J ends, which lost 7 bases and 6 bases, there was a span of 12 bases. CDR3 length: 12 amino acids. The CDR3 spells CASKGGRQTQYF. CDR3 in DNA: TGTGCCAGCAAGGGAGGAAGGCAGACCCAGTACTTC.

The chain recombines TRBV18 with TRBJ2-7; TRBD1 matches 10 bases. The CDR3 sequence is 15 residues long. Germline CDR1 and CDR2: KGHSH and LQKENI. The J segment lost 5 bases and the V segment lost 4 bases, leaving 8 bases of the junction unmatched. Here the CDR3 DNA reads TGTGCCAGCTCACGCACCGGGACAGGGGCCGACGAGCAGTACTTC. Protein: CASSRTGTGADEQYF. Looking up the rest from reference TRBV18 and TRBJ2-7 gives the full variable domain: NAGVMQNPRHLVRRRGQEARLRCSPMKGHSHVYWYRQLPEEGLKFMVYLQKENIIDESGMPKERFSAEFPKEGPSILRIQQVVRGDSAAYFCASSRTGTGADEQYFGPGTRLTVT.

This clonotype occurred once. This chain uses TRBV7-6 with TRBJ2-1; D might be TRBD2 (6 bases). In germline, CDR1 is SGHVS, CDR2 FNYEAQ. V was clipped by 1 base and J by 2 bases, with 12 bases between them. The CDR3 length is 16 residues. CDR3 in amino acids: CASSLGWRGAYNEQFF. The DNA of the CDR3 is TGTGCCAGCAGCTTAGGGTGGCGGGGCGCCTACAATGAGCAGTTCTTC. Supplemented by reference TRBV7-6 and TRBJ2-1, the full variable domain reads GAGVSQSPRYKVTKRGQDVALRCDPISGHVSLYWYRQALGQGPEFLTYFNYEAQQDKSGLPNDRFSAERPEGSISTLTIQRTEQRDSAMYRCASSLGWRGAYNEQFFGPGTRLTVL.

The rearrangement joins TRBV20-1 to TRBJ1-5; 7 bases agree with TRBD1. The CDR3 loop spans 13 amino acids. Germline V gene sequence: CDR1 DFQATT, CDR2 SNEGSKA (reference sequence). Here the CDR3 reads CSVHGTGNQPQHF. The CDR3 bases are TGCAGCGTCCATGGGACAGGCAATCAGCCCCAGCATTTT.